A single sample is the source of the 2 T cell receptor beta chains below, sequenced in a study of T cells in Graves' hyperthyroidism and ophthalmopathy. Regions amplified from RNA transcripts were the TCR beta CDR3 regions. In the first-round RT-PCR of the TCR CDR3, the HTBI primer set was used. TCRdb independently ran MiXCR on the multiplex PCR reads; one entry per CDR3 protein. There are roughly 360,000 distinct CDR3 sequences in the sample; approximately 13% occur only once, and 20% lies in the top ten. Specimen: blood. The source of these receptors is a man aged 25-40 years with Graves' hyperthyroidism that later progressed to Graves' ophthalmopathy.

Many counts were recorded for this clonotype. This chain uses TRBV5-1 with TRBJ1-5; 9 nucleotides line up with TRBD1. This CDR3 has 14 amino acids. V shed 7 bases and J 5 bases; nucleotides not matched to a gene: 7. Germline assignment: CDR1 SGHRS and CDR2 YFSETQ. The CDR3 nucleotides are TGCGCCAGCCCAGGACAGGGGATGGATCAGCCCCAGCATTTT. Translating it yields CASPGQGMDQPQHF.

Only a few counts were recorded for this clonotype. The chain is built from TRBV12-5 and TRBJ1-5; no firm D call. The CDR3 is 15 amino acids. CDR1 is LGHNT and CDR2 is FRNRAP in the germline V gene. V was pared by 3 bases and J by 0 bases, with 9 bases between. CDR3 DNA sequence: TGTGCTAGTGGTTTTGGTATCGGTAGCAATCAGCCCCAGCATTTT. This gives the protein CASGFGIGSNQPQHF.